This is a list of T cell receptor beta chains from one sample in a study of blood T cells in healthy people across ages. A single record per CDR3 protein comes from TCRdb applying MiXCR to the 5' RACE reads. Of just over 1 million distinct CDR3 sequences listed, around 43% are singletons. The sequenced sample was blood. Every receptor here comes from a woman aged 55-75 years in good health. Both conserved end residues are trimmed from each CDR3. A D gene is named only where the DNA matches it firmly.

TRBV6-2/TRBV6-3,NA,ASSAILGEWEQY
TRBV28,TRBD2,ASRPGGPRETQY
TRBV27,NA,ASSSPRDSSDTQY
TRBV20-1,NA,SGPRDFGYGYT
TRBV28,TRBD1,ASSTGGQGTYEQY
TRBV27,TRBD1,ASSPRGQGINEQF
TRBV29-1,TRBD1,SVAVRGLGETQY
TRBV28,TRBD1,ASSFPGQGNHEQY
TRBV10-1,NA,ASSGGSGDEQY
TRBV6-6,NA,ASSPTRWGNEDTQY
TRBV5-1,TRBD2,ASRTSGTVDNEQF
TRBV6-1,NA,ASSAMRGGQETQY
TRBV11-2,NA,ASSPAGFYNEQF
TRBV2,NA,ASRNRETDTQY
TRBV7-2,NA,ASSLASTLNTEAF
TRBV21-1,NA,ASSKWSGRADHEQY
TRBV27,NA,ASSPRNSYQPQH
TRBV12-3/TRBV12-4,NA,ASSLVLMEEAF
TRBV29-1,NA,SVTLDSINEKLF
TRBV12-3/TRBV12-4,NA,ASSLVTPSTDTQY
TRBV5-1,TRBD1,ATAPGTGVGEQY
TRBV20-1,NA,SARDWGRGGYT
TRBV20-1,NA,SEFGGGGGYT
TRBV27,TRBD2,ASSPGSSGGTDTQY
TRBV5-1,NA,ASSLGAEAYNEQF
TRBV5-1,NA,ASSSEGAGGYYEQY
TRBV6-5,TRBD2,AGSYGLAVLNEQF
TRBV20-1,NA,SASVGVGKNIQY
TRBV10-3,NA,AISEGPSAYNEQF
TRBV29-1,NA,SVAGDNLGAPEAF